This T cell receptor (beta chain) comes out of a study of cytomegalovirus exposure and HLA in healthy donors. Study at large: Unique TCRs from HLA-typed donors, roughly 87 million of them, were held in an early data release. Study results and caveats: Reports state that TCR beta sequences accurately predicted most subjects' HLA-A and HLA-B alleles. Earlier analysis looked at TCR beta V segments, and most were productive about 90% or about 30% of the time.

Healthy bone marrow donors made up the donor group. The germline V gene has CDR1 MDHEN and CDR2 SYDVKM. The CDR3 contains 15 residues. Trimming left V 4 bases short and J 2 bases short, with 15 bases between. About this clone: What it recognizes is unknown.

60 Vbeta and 13 Jbeta primers were used in PCR. Clones were read by immunoSEQ multiplex PCR, and TCRdb kept only the in-frame ones, dropping some. This table lists 75,000 to 90,000 clones. The chain recombines TRBV28 with TRBJ2-7; tentatively, D is TRBD1 (6 bases). This TCR was recovered from a woman aged 60-75 years in good health and CMV-seronegative. The sample comprised PBMCs. CDR3 sequence: CASSSTQGSAYEQYF. The CDR3 region has the DNA TGTGCCAGCAGTTCCACACAGGGTTCGGCCTACGAGCAGTACTTC.